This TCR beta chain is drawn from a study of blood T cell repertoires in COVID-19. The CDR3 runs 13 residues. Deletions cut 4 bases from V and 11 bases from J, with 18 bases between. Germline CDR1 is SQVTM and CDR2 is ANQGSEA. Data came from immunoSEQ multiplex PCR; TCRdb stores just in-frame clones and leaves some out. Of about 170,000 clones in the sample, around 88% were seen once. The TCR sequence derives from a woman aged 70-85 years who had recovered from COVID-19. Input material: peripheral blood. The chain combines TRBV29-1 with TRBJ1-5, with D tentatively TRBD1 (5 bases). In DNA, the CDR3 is TGCAGCGTTGGCGGGCAGGGACTAAGATCCCAGCATTTT. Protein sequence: CSVGGQGLRSQHF.